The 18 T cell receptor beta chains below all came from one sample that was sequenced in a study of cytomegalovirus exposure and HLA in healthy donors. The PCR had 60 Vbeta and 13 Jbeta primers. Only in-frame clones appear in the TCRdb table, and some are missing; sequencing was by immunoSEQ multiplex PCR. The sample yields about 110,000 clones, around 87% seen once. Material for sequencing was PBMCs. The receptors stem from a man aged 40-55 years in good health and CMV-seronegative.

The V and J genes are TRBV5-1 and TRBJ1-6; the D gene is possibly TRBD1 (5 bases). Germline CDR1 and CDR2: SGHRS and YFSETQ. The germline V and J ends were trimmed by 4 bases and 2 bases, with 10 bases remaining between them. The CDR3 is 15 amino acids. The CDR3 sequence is CASSPTGTYNSPLHF. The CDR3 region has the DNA TGCGCCAGCAGCCCCACAGGTACCTATAATTCACCCCTCCACTTT.

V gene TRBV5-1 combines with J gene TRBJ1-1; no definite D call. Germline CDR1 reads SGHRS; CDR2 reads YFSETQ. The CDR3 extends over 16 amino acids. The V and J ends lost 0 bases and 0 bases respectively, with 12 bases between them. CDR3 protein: CASSLVPGGLNTEAFF. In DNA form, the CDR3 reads TGCGCCAGCAGCTTGGTACCTGGCGGATTGAACACTGAAGCTTTCTTT.

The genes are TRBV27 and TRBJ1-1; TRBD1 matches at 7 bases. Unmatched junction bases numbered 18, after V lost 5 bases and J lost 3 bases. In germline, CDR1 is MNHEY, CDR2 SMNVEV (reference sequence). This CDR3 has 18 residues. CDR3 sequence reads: CASSLGTEHGYRYTEAFF. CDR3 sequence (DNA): TGTGCCAGCAGTCTTGGGACAGAGCATGGCTATCGGTACACTGAAGCTTTCTTT.

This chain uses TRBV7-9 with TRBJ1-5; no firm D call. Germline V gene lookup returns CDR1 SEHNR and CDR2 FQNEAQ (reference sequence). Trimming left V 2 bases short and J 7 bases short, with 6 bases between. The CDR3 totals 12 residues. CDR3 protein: CASSLTGQPQHF. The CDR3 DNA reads TGTGCCAGCAGCTTAACCGGGCAGCCCCAGCATTTT.

The chain's CDR3 is CASSQERIDFNKGQSINYGYTF. The CDR3 DNA sequence: TGCGCCAGCAGCCAAGAACGTATTGACTTCAATAAGGGGCAGTCAATTAACTATGGCTACACCTTC. The chain has TRBV4-1 and TRBJ1-2, with a weak D call TRBD1 (5 bases). Germline V CDR1 and CDR2: MGHRA, YSYEKL. This CDR3 is 22 amino acids long. With 0 bases removed from V and 1 base from J, the gap between germline ends came to 30 bases.

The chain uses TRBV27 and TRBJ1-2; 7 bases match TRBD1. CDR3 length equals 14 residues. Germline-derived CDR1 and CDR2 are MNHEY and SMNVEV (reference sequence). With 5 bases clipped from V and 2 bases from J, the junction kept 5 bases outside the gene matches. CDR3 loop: CASSETGRNYGYTF. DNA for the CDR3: TGTGCCAGCAGTGAGACAGGGCGGAACTATGGCTACACCTTC.

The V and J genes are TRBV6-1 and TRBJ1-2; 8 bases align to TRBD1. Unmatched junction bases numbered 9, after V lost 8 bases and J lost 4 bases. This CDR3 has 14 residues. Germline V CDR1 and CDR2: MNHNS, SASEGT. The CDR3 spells CASALRGQIYGYTF. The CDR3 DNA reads TGTGCCAGCGCCCTCAGGGGGCAAATCTATGGCTACACCTTC.

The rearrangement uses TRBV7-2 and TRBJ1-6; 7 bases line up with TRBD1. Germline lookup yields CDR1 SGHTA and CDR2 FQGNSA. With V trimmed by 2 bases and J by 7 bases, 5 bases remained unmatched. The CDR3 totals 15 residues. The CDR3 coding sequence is TGTGCCAGCAGCTTATTCGGGACAGAAAATTCACCCCTCCACTTT. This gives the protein CASSLFGTENSPLHF.

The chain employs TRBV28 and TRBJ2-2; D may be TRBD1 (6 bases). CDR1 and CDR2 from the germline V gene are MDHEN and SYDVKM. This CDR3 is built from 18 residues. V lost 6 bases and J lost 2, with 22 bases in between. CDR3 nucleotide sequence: TGTGCCAGCAGCCCGCGGAAAACAGGGTCCCTCAACACCGGGGAGCTGTTTTTT. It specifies CASSPRKTGSLNTGELFF.

The CDR3 DNA follows: TGTGCCAGCTCACAACCGGGACAGGGGGCCTACGAGCAGTACTTC. Its translation is CASSQPGQGAYEQYF. The chain links TRBV18 to TRBJ2-7; TRBD1 aligns across 11 bases. The CDR3 has 15 amino acids. Germline V lookup: CDR1 KGHSH, CDR2 LQKENI. V was pared by 4 bases and J by 2 bases, with 4 bases of the junction left unmatched.

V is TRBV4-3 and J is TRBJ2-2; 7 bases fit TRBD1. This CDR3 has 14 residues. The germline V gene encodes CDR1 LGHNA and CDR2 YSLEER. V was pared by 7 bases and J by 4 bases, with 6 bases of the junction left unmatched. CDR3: CASKGDSSTGELFF. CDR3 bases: TGCGCCAGCAAGGGGGACAGTTCCACCGGGGAGCTGTTTTTT.

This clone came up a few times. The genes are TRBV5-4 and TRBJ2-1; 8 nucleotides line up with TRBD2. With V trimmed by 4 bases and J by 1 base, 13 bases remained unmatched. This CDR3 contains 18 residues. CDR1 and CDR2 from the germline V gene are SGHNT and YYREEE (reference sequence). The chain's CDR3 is CASSPRGIAGSSYNEQFF. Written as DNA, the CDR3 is TGTGCCAGCAGCCCGAGGGGTATAGCGGGATCGTCCTACAATGAGCAGTTCTTC.

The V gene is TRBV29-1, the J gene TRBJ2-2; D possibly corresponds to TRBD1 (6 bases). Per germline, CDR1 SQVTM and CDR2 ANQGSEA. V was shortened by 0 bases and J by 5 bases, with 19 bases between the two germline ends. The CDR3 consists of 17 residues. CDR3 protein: CSVEDRAWQGRTGELFF. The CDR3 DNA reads TGCAGCGTTGAAGATCGGGCTTGGCAGGGGAGAACCGGGGAGCTGTTTTTT.

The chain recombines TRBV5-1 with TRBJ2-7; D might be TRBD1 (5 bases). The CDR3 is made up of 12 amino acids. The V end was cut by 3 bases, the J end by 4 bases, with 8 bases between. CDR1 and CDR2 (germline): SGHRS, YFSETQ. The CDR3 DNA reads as TGCGCCAGCAGCTCGCAGGGTTACGAGCAGTACTTC. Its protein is CASSSQGYEQYF.

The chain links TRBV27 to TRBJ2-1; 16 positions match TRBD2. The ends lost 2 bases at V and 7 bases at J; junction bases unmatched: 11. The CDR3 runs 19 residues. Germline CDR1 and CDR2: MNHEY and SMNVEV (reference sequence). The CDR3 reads CASSLLPGLAGGPKNEQFF. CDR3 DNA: TGTGCCAGCAGTTTACTACCGGGACTAGCGGGGGGGCCGAAGAATGAGCAGTTCTTC.

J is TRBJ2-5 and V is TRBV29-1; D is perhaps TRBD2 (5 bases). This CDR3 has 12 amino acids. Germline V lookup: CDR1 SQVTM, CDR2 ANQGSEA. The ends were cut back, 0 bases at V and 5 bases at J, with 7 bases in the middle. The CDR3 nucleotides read TGCAGCGTTGAAGATGGGAGCGAGACCCAGTACTTC. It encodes CSVEDGSETQYF.

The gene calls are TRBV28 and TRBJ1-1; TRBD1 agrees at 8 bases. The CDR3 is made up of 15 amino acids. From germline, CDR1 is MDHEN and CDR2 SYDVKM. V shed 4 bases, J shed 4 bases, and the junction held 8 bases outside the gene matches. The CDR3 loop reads CASSYATGGVTEAFF. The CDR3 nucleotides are TGTGCCAGCAGTTACGCCACAGGGGGTGTCACTGAAGCTTTCTTT.

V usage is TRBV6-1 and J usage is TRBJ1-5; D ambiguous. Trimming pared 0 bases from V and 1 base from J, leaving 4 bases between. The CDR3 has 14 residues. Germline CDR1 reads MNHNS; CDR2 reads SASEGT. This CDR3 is CASSEALSNQPQHF. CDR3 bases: TGTGCCAGCAGTGAAGCGCTAAGCAATCAGCCCCAGCATTTT.